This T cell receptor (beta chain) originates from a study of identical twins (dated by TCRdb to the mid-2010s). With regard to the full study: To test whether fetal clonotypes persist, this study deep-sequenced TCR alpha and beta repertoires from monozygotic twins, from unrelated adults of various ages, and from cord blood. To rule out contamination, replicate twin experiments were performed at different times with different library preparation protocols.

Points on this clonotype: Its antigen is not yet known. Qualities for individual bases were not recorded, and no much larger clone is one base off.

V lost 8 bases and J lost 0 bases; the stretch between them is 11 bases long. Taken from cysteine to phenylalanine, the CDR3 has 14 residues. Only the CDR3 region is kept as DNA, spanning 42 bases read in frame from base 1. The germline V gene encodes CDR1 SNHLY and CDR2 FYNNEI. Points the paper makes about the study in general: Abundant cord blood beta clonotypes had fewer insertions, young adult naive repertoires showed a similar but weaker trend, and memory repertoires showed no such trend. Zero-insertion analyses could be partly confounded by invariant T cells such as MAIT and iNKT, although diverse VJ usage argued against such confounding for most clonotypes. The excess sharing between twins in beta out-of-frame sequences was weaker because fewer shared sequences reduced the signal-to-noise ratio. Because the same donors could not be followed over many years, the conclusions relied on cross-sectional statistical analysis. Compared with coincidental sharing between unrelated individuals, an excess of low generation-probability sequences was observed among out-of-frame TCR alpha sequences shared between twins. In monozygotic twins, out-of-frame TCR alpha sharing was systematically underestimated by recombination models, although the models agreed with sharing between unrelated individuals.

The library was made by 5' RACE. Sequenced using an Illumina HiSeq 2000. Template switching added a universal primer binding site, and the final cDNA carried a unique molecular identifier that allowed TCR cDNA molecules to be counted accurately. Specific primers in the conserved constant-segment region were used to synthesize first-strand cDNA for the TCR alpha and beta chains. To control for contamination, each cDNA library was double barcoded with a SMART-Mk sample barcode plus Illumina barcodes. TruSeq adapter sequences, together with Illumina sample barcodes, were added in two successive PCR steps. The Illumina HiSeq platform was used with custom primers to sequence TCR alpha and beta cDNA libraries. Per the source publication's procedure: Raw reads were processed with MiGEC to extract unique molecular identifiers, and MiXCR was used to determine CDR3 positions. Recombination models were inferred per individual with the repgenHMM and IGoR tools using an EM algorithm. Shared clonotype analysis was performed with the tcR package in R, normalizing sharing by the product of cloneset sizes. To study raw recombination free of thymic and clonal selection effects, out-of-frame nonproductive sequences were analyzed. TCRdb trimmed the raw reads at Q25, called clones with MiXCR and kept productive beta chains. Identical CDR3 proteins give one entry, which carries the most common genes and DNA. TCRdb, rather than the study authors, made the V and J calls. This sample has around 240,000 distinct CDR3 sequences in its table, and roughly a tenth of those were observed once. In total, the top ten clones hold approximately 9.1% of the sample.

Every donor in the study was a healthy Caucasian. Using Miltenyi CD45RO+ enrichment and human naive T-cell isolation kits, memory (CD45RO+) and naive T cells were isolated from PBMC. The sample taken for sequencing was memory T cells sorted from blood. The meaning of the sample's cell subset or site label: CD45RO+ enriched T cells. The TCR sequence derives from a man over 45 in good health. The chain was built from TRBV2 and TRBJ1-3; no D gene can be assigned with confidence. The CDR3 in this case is CASRVDISGNTIYF. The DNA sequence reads TGTGCCAGCCGAGTGGATATCTCTGGAAACACCATATATTTT.